This record looks at one TCR beta chain sequence and its context. Antigen unknown. This sample is drawn from a study of T cell responses to AZD1222 COVID-19 vaccine. Broader study findings: With dominance at 160-218 and 743-854, vaccine-associated CD4 TCRs spanned spike. Spike-specific TCR depth and breadth grew after two AZD1222 doses. Donors were chiefly white British, with a greater number of females, and clonal diversity was perhaps underestimated. Targets within unmutated variant regions were reportedly found for nearly half of spike-specific TCRs.

Clones were read by immunoSEQ multiplex PCR, and TCRdb kept only the in-frame ones, dropping some. The table has 75,000 to 95,000 clones, about 91% seen once; the top ten hold 6% to 8.5%. The CDR3 runs to 11 residues. The V gene lost 6 bases and the J gene lost 8 bases, with 10 bases spanning the gap. This specimen consisted of peripheral blood, obtained on day 0 of MenACWY control vaccination. The V call is TRBV12-3 or TRBV12-4, the J call TRBJ1-2; no clear D gene. The origin of this receptor is an adult in good health. The CDR3 loop reads CASSHSGGYTF. The CDR3 DNA sequence: TGTGCCAGCAGCCATTCGGGGGGCTACACCTTC.